The rows below give T cell receptor beta chains drawn from one sample of a study of T cell responses to AZD1222 COVID-19 vaccine. Profiled with immunoSEQ multiplex PCR; TCRdb holds only in-frame clones, not every one. The data show fewer than 150,000 clones, 80% to 95% seen once. This specimen consisted of peripheral blood, obtained 28 days after the second AZD1222 dose. The source is an adult who received the AZD1222 COVID-19 vaccine. Each CDR3 is given without its conserved first and last residue.

j_call: TRBJ1-5
v_call: TRBV7-2
cdr3_aa: ASSLRRQGNNQPQH

j_call: TRBJ2-5
v_call: TRBV28
cdr3_aa: ASSLNVPETQY

j_call: TRBJ2-7
v_call: TRBV28
cdr3_aa: ASSFAGTGNTYEQY

j_call: TRBJ2-3
v_call: TRBV5-1
cdr3_aa: ASSSDRSTDTQY

j_call: TRBJ1-6
v_call: TRBV15
cdr3_aa: ATSRGTGVNSPLH

j_call: TRBJ1-4
v_call: TRBV23-1
cdr3_aa: ASSQSVFHPNEKLF

j_call: TRBJ2-1
v_call: TRBV6-5
cdr3_aa: ASERTWGNNEQF

j_call: TRBJ2-7
v_call: TRBV28
cdr3_aa: ASTVGTGYEQY

j_call: TRBJ1-5
v_call: TRBV19
cdr3_aa: ASSIQGDQPQH

j_call: TRBJ2-3
v_call: TRBV4-1
cdr3_aa: ASSFTPGTQTDTQY

j_call: TRBJ1-2
v_call: TRBV7-8
cdr3_aa: ASSLDSGYGYT

j_call: TRBJ2-7
v_call: TRBV2
cdr3_aa: ASNRAYEQY

j_call: TRBJ2-7
v_call: TRBV6-1
cdr3_aa: ASSDVSGTSSYEQY

j_call: TRBJ1-3
v_call: TRBV5-1
cdr3_aa: ASSLTSGGNTIY

j_call: TRBJ1-5
v_call: TRBV28
cdr3_aa: ASSWAPGGANQPQH

j_call: TRBJ1-5
v_call: TRBV7-9
cdr3_aa: ASSLGVSQGPQH

j_call: TRBJ1-4
v_call: TRBV7-8
cdr3_aa: ASSAPILGAKLF

j_call: TRBJ1-2
v_call: TRBV3-1/TRBV3-2
cdr3_aa: ASSQDRQGYGYT

j_call: TRBJ1-2
v_call: TRBV3-1/TRBV3-2
cdr3_aa: ASSQGTTNYGYT

j_call: TRBJ1-6
v_call: TRBV18
cdr3_aa: ASTGIATGGSPLH

j_call: TRBJ2-5
v_call: TRBV2
cdr3_aa: ASVRDVGFETQY

j_call: TRBJ1-1
v_call: TRBV15
cdr3_aa: ATSSQQSYTEAF

j_call: TRBJ1-3
v_call: TRBV29-1
cdr3_aa: SVGRDSSDGNTIY

j_call: TRBJ2-4
v_call: TRBV6-1
cdr3_aa: ASSDRQGTGNIQY

j_call: TRBJ2-3
v_call: TRBV6-6
cdr3_aa: ASSYSIWGGDTQY

j_call: TRBJ1-3
v_call: TRBV7-2
cdr3_aa: ASSPTGNTIY

j_call: TRBJ1-2
v_call: TRBV6-6
cdr3_aa: ASSYEGDYGYT

j_call: TRBJ2-5
v_call: TRBV6-5
cdr3_aa: ASRRSFQETQY

j_call: TRBJ1-1
v_call: TRBV19
cdr3_aa: ASSRSGDGSTEAF

j_call: TRBJ2-7
v_call: TRBV6-2/TRBV6-3
cdr3_aa: ASSFGRSGNPYEQY

j_call: TRBJ2-3
v_call: TRBV10-3
cdr3_aa: AINDKASTDTQY

j_call: TRBJ2-3
v_call: TRBV28
cdr3_aa: ASSWGGLAGPFSTDTQY

j_call: TRBJ2-3
v_call: TRBV5-4
cdr3_aa: ASSERGGAQADTQY

j_call: TRBJ2-7
v_call: TRBV29-1
cdr3_aa: SVELAGSYEQY

j_call: TRBJ1-4
v_call: TRBV2
cdr3_aa: ASTAREATNEKLF

j_call: TRBJ1-1
v_call: TRBV11-2
cdr3_aa: ASSLAARLMETEAF

j_call: TRBJ1-5
v_call: TRBV20-1
cdr3_aa: SASGWNQPQH

j_call: TRBJ2-3
v_call: TRBV5-1
cdr3_aa: ASSPGQSASTDTQY

j_call: TRBJ2-1
v_call: TRBV7-9
cdr3_aa: ASSLGQTYNEQF

j_call: TRBJ2-3
v_call: TRBV9
cdr3_aa: ASSVGGSTDTQY

j_call: TRBJ1-2
v_call: TRBV28
cdr3_aa: ASRRGVNYGYT

j_call: TRBJ2-1
v_call: TRBV13
cdr3_aa: ASSFPPSGSSYNEQF

j_call: TRBJ1-2
v_call: TRBV6-5
cdr3_aa: ASSRDLRNYGYT

j_call: TRBJ1-3
v_call: TRBV18
cdr3_aa: ASSKGEGNTIY

j_call: TRBJ1-5
v_call: TRBV10-3
cdr3_aa: AISEPKNGQINQPQH

j_call: TRBJ2-7
v_call: TRBV5-1
cdr3_aa: ASSPGGTGSYEQY

j_call: TRBJ1-2
v_call: TRBV27
cdr3_aa: ASSLGGPYGYT

j_call: TRBJ2-3
v_call: TRBV28
cdr3_aa: ASSNWVKAQFTDTQY

j_call: TRBJ2-7
v_call: TRBV4-2
cdr3_aa: ASSLGQGLYEQY

j_call: TRBJ2-7
v_call: TRBV28
cdr3_aa: ASSLRGEVYEQY

j_call: TRBJ1-5
v_call: TRBV7-2
cdr3_aa: ASSLVGGPQPQH

j_call: TRBJ2-3
v_call: TRBV24-1
cdr3_aa: ATSDRGTVGYTDTQY

j_call: TRBJ2-7
v_call: TRBV28
cdr3_aa: ASSLPTTEQY

j_call: TRBJ2-1
v_call: TRBV11-2
cdr3_aa: ASSPPTGTNEQF

j_call: TRBJ2-2
v_call: TRBV4-2
cdr3_aa: ASSQERTVTGELF